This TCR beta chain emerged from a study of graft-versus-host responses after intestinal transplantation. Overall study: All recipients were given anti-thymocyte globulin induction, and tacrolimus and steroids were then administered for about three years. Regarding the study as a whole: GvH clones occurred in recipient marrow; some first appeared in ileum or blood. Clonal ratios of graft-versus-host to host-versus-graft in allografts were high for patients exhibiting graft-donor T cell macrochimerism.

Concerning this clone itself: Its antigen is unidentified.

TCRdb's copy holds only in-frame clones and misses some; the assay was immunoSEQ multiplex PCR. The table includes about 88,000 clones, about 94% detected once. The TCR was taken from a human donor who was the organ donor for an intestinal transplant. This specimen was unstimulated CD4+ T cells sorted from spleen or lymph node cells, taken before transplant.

The CDR3 reads CASSLAGGQPQHF. The CDR3 DNA sequence: TGTGCCAGCAGCTTGGCAGGGGGGCAGCCCCAGCATTTT. The chain uses TRBV5-6 and TRBJ1-5; TRBD1 agrees at 7 bases. The V segment lost 0 bases and the J segment 7 bases; nucleotides outside the gene matches: 1. This CDR3 has 13 amino acids. Germline values: CDR1 SGHDT, CDR2 YYEEEE.